The next 20 T cell receptor beta chains were all read from a single sample in a study of cytomegalovirus exposure and HLA in healthy donors. TCRdb keeps only in-frame clones here, not all; method: immunoSEQ multiplex PCR. The repertoire includes fewer than 250,000 clones, 87% of them detected once, and 2% to 2.5% sits in the top ten. Sequenced material: PBMCs. The receptors were gathered from a woman aged 18-29 years in good health and CMV-seropositive.

This clone was recorded only once. This CDR3 reads CAISGQGANYEQYF. CDR3 nucleotides: TGTGCCATCAGTGGACAGGGGGCGAACTACGAGCAGTACTTC. The chain couples TRBV10-3 to TRBJ2-7; TRBD1 matches at 10 bases. CDR1 is ENHRY and CDR2 is SYGVKD in the germline V gene. Germline trimming cut 4 bases from V and 3 bases from J; bases unmatched to any gene: 3. The CDR3 is made up of 14 amino acids.

The rearrangement links TRBV4-1 to TRBJ1-4, with D possibly TRBD1 on 5 matching bases. Germline V CDR1 and CDR2: MGHRA, YSYEKL. The CDR3 is 13 amino acids. Trimming shortened V by 8 bases and J by 1 base, and 8 bases separated the two germline ends. The CDR3 spells CASHGGTNEKLFF. The CDR3 nucleotides read TGCGCCAGCCACGGGGGAACTAATGAAAAACTGTTTTTT.

The rearrangement uses TRBV25-1 and TRBJ2-7, with TRBD2 matching 7 bases. This CDR3 is built from 14 residues. V lost 6 bases to trimming and J lost 5 bases; unmatched junction nucleotides: 10. CDR1 MGHDK and CDR2 SYGVNS come from the germline V gene. The CDR3 coding sequence is TGTGCCAGCAGAGTTGGGGGGGAGGTCGACGAGCAGTACTTC. Translation: CASRVGGEVDEQYF.

The chain recombines TRBV21-1 with TRBJ1-2; TRBD1 is the table's D call, not checked against the DNA. TRBV21-1 is a pseudogene. CDR3 length: 22 residues. The CDR3 protein is CASTTKRLPQTDSYYSNYGYTF. CDR3 bases: TGTGCCAGCACCACCAAAAGGCTCCCCCAAACGGACAGCTACTACTCTAACTATGGCTACACCTTC.

This clone was detected only once. The CDR3 DNA reads as TGTGCCATTTCTACCGGACAGGATCTCACCGGGGAGCTGTTTTTT. Its protein product is CAISTGQDLTGELFF. The genes are TRBV10-3 and TRBJ2-2; 7 nucleotides line up with TRBD1. The CDR3 is 15 amino acids. V lost 9 bases and J lost 4; bases outside the gene matches: 11. Germline values: CDR1 ENHRY, CDR2 SYGVKD.

The J gene is TRBJ2-7, the V gene TRBV12-5, with 13 bases aligning to TRBD2. CDR1 and CDR2 (germline): LGHNT, FRNRAP. The V gene end was trimmed by 0 bases and the J gene end by 2 bases; junction bases not matched to a gene: 10. The CDR3 covers 19 residues. CDR3: CASGLVLGGTSGTTYEQYF. CDR3 nucleotide sequence: TGTGCTAGTGGTTTGGTACTGGGAGGGACTAGCGGGACTACCTACGAGCAGTACTTC.

The chain combines TRBV5-1 with TRBJ2-7; 8 bases map to TRBD1. CDR1 and CDR2 from the germline V gene are SGHRS and YFSETQ. V dropped 0 bases and J dropped 7; count of bases not matched to a gene: 6. The CDR3 is 14 amino acids. The CDR3, as DNA: TGCGCCAGCAGCTTGGAGGGGACAGGCCGGGAGCAGTACTTC. Translating it yields CASSLEGTGREQYF.

This clone was seen a few times. The chain carries TRBV20-1 and TRBJ2-7, with D tentatively TRBD1 (5 bases). V lost 4 bases, J lost 6 bases, and 10 bases lay in between. The CDR3 sequence is 11 residues long. The germline V gene encodes CDR1 DFQATT and CDR2 SNEGSKA (reference sequence). CDR3 in amino acids: CSANLQGEQYF. Written as DNA, the CDR3 is TGCAGTGCTAACCTCCAGGGCGAGCAGTACTTC.

The chain links TRBV27 to TRBJ1-5; D is uncertain. The V gene lost 5 bases and the J gene lost 4 bases, with 9 bases spanning the gap. This CDR3 contains 13 residues. CDR1 and CDR2 from the germline V gene are MNHEY and SMNVEV (reference sequence). The CDR3 DNA reads as TGTGCCAGCAGTCCTCAGAGGAATCAGCCCCAGCATTTT. It encodes CASSPQRNQPQHF.

This clone came up once. This chain links TRBV15 with TRBJ1-1, with 7 bases identical to TRBD1. V lost 9 bases, J lost 0 bases, and 7 bases stayed unmatched. Germline-derived CDR1 and CDR2 are LNHNV and YYDKDF (reference sequence). This CDR3 contains 14 residues. CDR3 in DNA: TGTGCCACGACGACAGGGCTCATGAACACTGAAGCTTTCTTT. Residues: CATTTGLMNTEAFF.

The chain links TRBV4-1 to TRBJ2-2, with TRBD1 as a possible D gene (6 bases). This CDR3 comprises 15 residues. Trimming stripped 1 base from V and 1 base from J, with 7 bases between. Germline CDR1 MGHRA, CDR2 YSYEKL. The CDR3 coding sequence is TGCGCCAGCAGCCAAGCGGGACAGAACACCGGGGAGCTGTTTTTT. Encoded protein: CASSQAGQNTGELFF.

The CDR3 sequence is CASSPYHTDTQYF. The CDR3 coding sequence is TGTGCCAGCTCACCCTACCATACAGATACGCAGTATTTT. V gene TRBV18 combines with J gene TRBJ2-3; D gene ambiguous. Trimming left V 3 bases short and J 3 bases short, with 7 bases between. This CDR3 is built from 13 residues. CDR1 is KGHSH, CDR2 LQKENI, per germline.

This clone was observed a few times. The chain uses TRBV4-1 and TRBJ2-7; D is perhaps TRBD1 (5 bases). CDR1 and CDR2 from the germline V gene are MGHRA and YSYEKL. This CDR3 has 15 amino acids. V dropped 3 bases and J dropped 0 bases, with 12 bases sitting between them. In nucleotides, the CDR3 is TGCGCCAGCAGCCACCTGCTGACAGACTCCTACGAGCAGTACTTC. Its protein product is CASSHLLTDSYEQYF.

The chain is built from TRBV5-1 and TRBJ1-1; maybe TRBD1 (5 bases). V dropped 0 bases and J dropped 2 bases, with 11 bases sitting between them. CDR3 length: 15 residues. The germline CDR1 and CDR2 sequences are SGHRS and YFSETQ. The CDR3 loop is CASSLVGRGNTEAFF. The CDR3 DNA reads as TGCGCCAGCAGCTTGGTCGGGAGGGGTAACACTGAAGCTTTCTTT.

This clone was counted a single time. V is TRBV28 and J is TRBJ2-7; TRBD2 matches 9 bases. In germline, CDR1 is MDHEN, CDR2 SYDVKM. The CDR3 spans 12 residues. With V trimmed by 6 bases and J by 6 bases, 3 bases remained unmatched. The CDR3 reads CASRAGGGEQYF. As DNA, the CDR3 is TGTGCCAGCAGGGCGGGAGGGGGCGAGCAGTACTTC.

This chain joins TRBV2 and TRBJ1-1; D may be TRBD1 (6 bases). Germline V CDR1 and CDR2: SNHLY, FYNNEI. The V end lost 1 base, the J end lost 5 bases, and 26 bases lay between the germline ends. CDR3 size: 19 residues. The CDR3 is CASSEGGGKVWQGRTEAFF. The CDR3 DNA reads TGTGCCAGCAGTGAAGGGGGAGGGAAAGTTTGGCAGGGGAGGACTGAAGCTTTCTTT.

The rearrangement uses TRBV9 and TRBJ1-2; a possible D gene is TRBD1 (6 bases). The CDR3 extends over 14 amino acids. V was cut by 0 bases and J by 4 bases, with 10 bases left in between. Germline V gene lookup returns CDR1 SGDLS and CDR2 YYNGEE. The CDR3 here is CASSVDGRGYGYTF. DNA of the CDR3: TGTGCCAGCAGCGTAGATGGCAGGGGCTATGGCTACACCTTC.

The chain carries TRBV28 and TRBJ1-1; TRBD1 agrees at 8 bases. Looked up from germline, CDR1 is MDHEN and CDR2 is SYDVKM. The CDR3 runs to 15 residues. V shed 3 bases, J shed 3 bases, and the junction held 6 bases outside the gene matches. Here the CDR3 reads CASSLRDRRYTEAFF. CDR3 nucleotide sequence: TGTGCCAGCAGTTTGCGGGACAGGCGATACACTGAAGCTTTCTTT.

V gene TRBV19 combines with J gene TRBJ2-1, with D tentatively TRBD2 (5 bases). Germline CDR1 reads LNHDA; CDR2 reads SQIVND (reference sequence). V was shortened by 7 bases and J by 8 bases, with 9 bases between the two germline ends. The CDR3 is 11 residues long. This chain's CDR3 is CASTGNDEQFF. The CDR3 nucleotides are TGTGCCAGTACCGGGAACGATGAGCAGTTCTTC.

This rearrangement joins TRBV25-1 to TRBJ1-5, with a possible D match to TRBD1 (5 bases). Germline lookup yields CDR1 MGHDK and CDR2 SYGVNS. V was shortened by 3 bases and J by 7 bases, with 13 bases between the two germline ends. The CDR3 loop spans 14 amino acids. Here the CDR3 DNA reads TGTGCCAGCAGTGACCGGGGGGGTAGCCAGCCCCAGCATTTT. This translates into CASSDRGGSQPQHF.